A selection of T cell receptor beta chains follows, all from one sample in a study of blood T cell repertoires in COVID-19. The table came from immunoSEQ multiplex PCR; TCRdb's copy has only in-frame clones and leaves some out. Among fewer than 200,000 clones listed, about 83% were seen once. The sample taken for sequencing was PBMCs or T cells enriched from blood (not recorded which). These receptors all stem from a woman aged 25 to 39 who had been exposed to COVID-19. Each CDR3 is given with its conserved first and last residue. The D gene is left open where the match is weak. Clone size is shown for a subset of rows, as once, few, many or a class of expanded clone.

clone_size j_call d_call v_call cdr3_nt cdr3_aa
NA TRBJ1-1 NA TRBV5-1 TGCGCCAGCAGCTGGGGGGGACGGCCCAACACTGAAGCTTTCTTT CASSWGGRPNTEAFF
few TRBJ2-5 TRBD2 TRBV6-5 TGTGCCAGCAGTTCGAAGCGGGAGAGGCAGACCCAGTACTTC CASSSKRERQTQYF
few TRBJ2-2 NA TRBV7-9 TGTGCCAGCAGCCTGGATAGAAACTACGCGAACACCGGGGAGCTGTTTTTT CASSLDRNYANTGELFF
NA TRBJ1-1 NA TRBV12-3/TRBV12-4 TGTGCCAGCAGTTTTTTTGGCGGAACTGAAGCTTTCTTT CASSFFGGTEAFF
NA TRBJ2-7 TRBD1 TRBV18 TGTGCCAGCTCACCGGATTCGGGACAGGGGTACGAGCAGTACTTC CASSPDSGQGYEQYF
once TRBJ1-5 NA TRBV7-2 TGTGCCAGCACCTCCTCGGGGGGGGTTCCTCAGCCCCAGCATTTT CASTSSGGVPQPQHF
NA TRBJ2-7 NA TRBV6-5 TGTGCCAGCAGTTACGACTCGGGGGTAGGCTACGAGCAGTACTTC CASSYDSGVGYEQYF
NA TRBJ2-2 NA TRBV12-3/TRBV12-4 TGTGCCAGCAATCTAGACACCGGGGAGCTGTTTTTT CASNLDTGELFF
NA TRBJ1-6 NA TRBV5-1 TGCGCCAGCAGGCGGCTCTATAATTCACCCCTCCACTTT CASRRLYNSPLHF
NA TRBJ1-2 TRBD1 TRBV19 TGTGCCAGTAGTACCGGACAGGCGATCTATGGCTACACCTTC CASSTGQAIYGYTF
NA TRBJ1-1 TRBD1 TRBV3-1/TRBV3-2 TGTGCCAGCAGCGCCCACAGGGGACCTCCTGAAGCTTTCTTT CASSAHRGPPEAFF
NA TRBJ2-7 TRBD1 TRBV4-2 TGTGCCAGCAGCCAGGACCAGGGGGCAGTAAGTCGTGAGCAGTACTTC CASSQDQGAVSREQYF
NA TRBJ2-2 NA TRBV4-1 TGCGCCAGCAGCCCTAGGGGTAGGGATTATCTTTCCGGGGAGCTGTTTTTT CASSPRGRDYLSGELFF
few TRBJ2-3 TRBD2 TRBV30 TGTGCCTGGAGTAGTGGAGTTTGGAGCGGGGGTAGTTCAGATACGCAGTATTTT CAWSSGVWSGGSSDTQYF
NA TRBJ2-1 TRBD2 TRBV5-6 TGTGCCAGCAGCTTCCGGCGGGGGGGCCCTAGGGCAGTGCAGTTCTTC CASSFRRGGPRAVQFF
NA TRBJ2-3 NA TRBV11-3 TGTGCCAGCAGCCGCACCGCGGGGGCGGATACGCAGTATTTT CASSRTAGADTQYF
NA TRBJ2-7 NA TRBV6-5 TGTGCCAGCACCCCCGGACTTTCCACCATCTACGAGCAGTACTTC CASTPGLSTIYEQYF
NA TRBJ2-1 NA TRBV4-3 TGCGCCAGCAGCCAAGGGACAAACAATGAGCAGTTCTTC CASSQGTNNEQFF
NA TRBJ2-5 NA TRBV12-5 TGTGCTAGTGGTTCACCCAGGGGAAGCGCAGAGACCCAGTACTTC CASGSPRGSAETQYF
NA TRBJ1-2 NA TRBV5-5 TGTGCCAGCAGCTTGGTTTCATCCGGGGGCTATGGCTACACCTTC CASSLVSSGGYGYTF
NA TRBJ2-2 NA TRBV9 TGTGCCAGCAGCGTAGTTCCAGGGGCCCTTAACACCGGGGAGCTGTTTTTT CASSVVPGALNTGELFF
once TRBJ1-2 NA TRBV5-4 TGTGCCAGCAGCTGGACTGATAACTATGGCTACACCTTC CASSWTDNYGYTF
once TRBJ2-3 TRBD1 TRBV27 TGTGCCAGCAGTCTCGTTGACAGGGTCGCAAGGGGAAACACAGATACGCAGTATTTT CASSLVDRVARGNTDTQYF
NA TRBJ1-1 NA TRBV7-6 TGTGCCAGCAGTCTCAATGGTGGGCAGACTGAAGCTTTCTTT CASSLNGGQTEAFF
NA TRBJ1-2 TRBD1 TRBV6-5 TGTGCCACCCAGGGGGCCGACTATGGCTACACCTTC CATQGADYGYTF
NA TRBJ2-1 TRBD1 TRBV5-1 TGCGCCAGCAGCTTGGGTGTGAGGGGGCGAACTGGTGAGCAGTTCTTC CASSLGVRGRTGEQFF
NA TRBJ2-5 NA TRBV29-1 TGCAGCGTTGAGAGGGAAGAGACCCAGTACTTC CSVEREETQYF
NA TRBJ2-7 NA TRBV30 TGTGCCTGGAGTGTATTAACCTACGAGCAGTACTTC CAWSVLTYEQYF
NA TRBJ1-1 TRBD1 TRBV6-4 TGTGCCAGCAGTGCTGGCAGGGGGCAATTGGCTGAAGCTTTCTTT CASSAGRGQLAEAFF
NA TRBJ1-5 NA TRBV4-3 TGCGCCAGCAGCCAAGAGGGGGGTCAGCCCCAGCATTTT CASSQEGGQPQHF
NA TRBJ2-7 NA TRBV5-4 TGTGCCAGCAGCCCGTTGGCAGGGTCCTACGAGCAGTACTTC CASSPLAGSYEQYF
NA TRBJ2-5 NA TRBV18 TGTGCCAGCTCACCACCGACGACAACCCTTCGGGGGACCCAGTACTTC CASSPPTTTLRGTQYF
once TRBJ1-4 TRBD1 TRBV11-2 TGTGCCAGCAGCTTACAGGGGGACCTTGGTGAAAAACTGTTTTTT CASSLQGDLGEKLFF
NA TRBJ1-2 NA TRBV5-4 TGTGCCAGCAGCAAGGGGGTTAGCTATGGCTACACCTTC CASSKGVSYGYTF
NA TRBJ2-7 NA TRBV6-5 TGTGCCAGCAGTTACAGGGGCGAGCAGTACTTC CASSYRGEQYF
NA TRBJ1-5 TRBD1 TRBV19 TGTGCCAGCACGGACAGGAGAGATCAGCCCCAGCATTTT CASTDRRDQPQHF
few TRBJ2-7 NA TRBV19 TGTGCCAGTAGTATAGATCTGGGGACTCCCTACGAGCAGTACTTC CASSIDLGTPYEQYF
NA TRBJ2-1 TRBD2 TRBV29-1 TGCAGCGTTGAAACGGTGGAGCTAGCGGGGAGGGAGCAGTTCTTC CSVETVELAGREQFF
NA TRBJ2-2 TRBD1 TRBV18 TGTGCCAGCTCACCGTGGACAGGGGGCAACACCGGGGAGCTGTTTTTT CASSPWTGGNTGELFF
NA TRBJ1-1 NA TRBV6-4 TGTGCCAGCAGCCTTTATATGAACACTGAAGCTTTCTTT CASSLYMNTEAFF